These T cell receptor beta chains were read from a single sample in a study of T cell responses to AZD1222 COVID-19 vaccine. Profiling relied on immunoSEQ multiplex PCR, and the TCRdb table lists in-frame clones only, not all of them. The sample has 55,000 to 65,000 clones; more than 75% are singletons. This specimen consisted of peripheral blood, obtained 28 days after the second AZD1222 dose. The receptor set was obtained from an adult who received the AZD1222 COVID-19 vaccine. Both conserved end residues are part of each CDR3. A D gene is named only where the DNA matches it firmly. Size is omitted from some rows. Given values are once, few, many or a class for expanded clones.

few	TRBV19	NA	TRBJ1-1	CASSIRGGNTEAFF	TGTGCCAGTAGTATTCGGGGTGGCAACACTGAAGCTTTCTTT
NA	TRBV19	TRBD2	TRBJ2-1	CASRLAGPYNEQFF	TGTGCCAGTAGACTAGCGGGCCCCTACAATGAGCAGTTCTTC
once	TRBV29-1	NA	TRBJ2-3	CSVAGSAGASTDTQYF	TGCAGCGTTGCAGGGTCGGCCGGTGCTAGCACAGATACGCAGTATTTT
NA	TRBV28	NA	TRBJ2-2	CASSPPGRNTGELFF	TGTGCCAGCAGTCCGCCGGGACGGAACACCGGGGAGCTGTTTTTT
NA	TRBV18	NA	TRBJ1-1	CASSPQHQGEAFF	TGTGCCAGCTCACCACAGCACCAAGGTGAAGCTTTCTTT
medium-sized	TRBV7-3	NA	TRBJ2-2	CASSLLQGTAGELFF	TGTGCCAGCAGCTTATTACAGGGTACCGCCGGGGAGCTGTTTTTT
NA	TRBV18	NA	TRBJ1-1	CASSPASGATIEAFF	TGTGCCAGCTCACCGGCGTCGGGGGCGACGATTGAAGCTTTCTTT
NA	TRBV5-4	NA	TRBJ1-2	CAGSKQGASASYGYTF	TGTGCCGGCTCCAAGCAGGGCGCCTCCGCGAGTTATGGCTACACCTTC
NA	TRBV28	NA	TRBJ2-1	CASKLPAPGNEQFF	TGTGCCAGCAAGTTACCGGCCCCAGGGAATGAGCAGTTCTTC
NA	TRBV5-6	TRBD2	TRBJ2-3	CASSLLNPSGRDTQYF	TGTGCCAGCAGCTTGCTTAATCCTAGCGGGAGGGATACGCAGTATTTT
NA	TRBV5-6	TRBD1	TRBJ1-2	CASSRDRGNYGYTF	TGTGCCAGCAGCCGGGACAGGGGAAACTATGGCTACACCTTC
NA	TRBV10-1	TRBD1	TRBJ2-1	CASSDSGTGSYNEQFF	TGCGCCAGCAGTGATTCCGGGACAGGGTCCTACAATGAGCAGTTCTTC
NA	TRBV2	NA	TRBJ1-5	CASSEADNRNQPQHF	TGTGCCAGCAGTGAAGCGGACAACAGGAATCAGCCCCAGCATTTT
NA	TRBV5-1	TRBD1	TRBJ1-1	CASSLAGQGAEAFF	TGCGCCAGCAGCTTGGCGGGTCAGGGGGCTGAAGCTTTCTTT
NA	TRBV7-8	TRBD1	TRBJ1-5	CASSSRDSGWPQHF	TGTGCCAGCAGCTCTCGGGACAGTGGCTGGCCCCAGCATTTT
NA	TRBV27	NA	TRBJ2-5	CASRRVYQETQYF	TGTGCCAGCAGACGGGTGTACCAAGAGACCCAGTACTTC
NA	TRBV24-1	TRBD1	TRBJ2-1	CATSPTGTGVGNEQFF	TGTGCCACCAGCCCCACCGGGACAGGGGTAGGCAATGAGCAGTTCTTC
NA	TRBV7-2	NA	TRBJ2-2	CARRGREWHTGELFF	TGTGCCAGGAGGGGGCGGGAGTGGCACACCGGGGAGCTGTTTTTT
NA	TRBV5-1	NA	TRBJ1-2	CASSLTAGAGEGYTF	TGCGCCAGCAGCTTGACGGCGGGGGCGGGGGAGGGCTACACCTTC
NA	TRBV19	TRBD2	TRBJ2-5	CASAIPGLAGKETQYF	TGTGCCAGTGCGATACCGGGACTAGCGGGGAAAGAGACCCAGTACTTC
NA	TRBV5-1	TRBD1	TRBJ2-7	CASSLGDRGHEQYF	TGCGCCAGCAGCTTAGGGGACAGGGGCCACGAGCAGTACTTC
NA	TRBV7-3	TRBD2	TRBJ2-3	CASSLKGREHGDTQYF	TGTGCCAGCAGCTTAAAAGGGCGGGAGCATGGAGATACGCAGTATTTT
NA	TRBV6-5	NA	TRBJ1-4	CASSTTGKVGKLFF	TGTGCCAGCAGCACGACGGGTAAAGTGGGAAAACTGTTTTTT
NA	TRBV6-1	NA	TRBJ2-2	CASSEAMGREANTGELFF	TGTGCCAGCAGTGAAGCGATGGGCAGGGAAGCGAACACCGGGGAGCTGTTTTTT
NA	TRBV18	NA	TRBJ1-5	CASSSNDRDQPQHF	TGTGCCAGCTCATCAAACGACAGAGATCAGCCCCAGCATTTT
NA	TRBV5-1	NA	TRBJ1-4	CASSLDSGAIGEKLFF	TGCGCCAGCAGCTTAGACTCAGGGGCTATAGGTGAAAAACTGTTTTTT
NA	TRBV7-2	NA	TRBJ2-3	CASSLSAYTDTQYF	TGTGCCAGCAGCTTATCAGCTTACACAGATACGCAGTATTTT
NA	TRBV6-5	TRBD1	TRBJ1-6	CASSYSATGGGSPLHF	TGTGCCAGCAGTTACTCCGCGACAGGGGGCGGTTCACCCCTCCACTTT
NA	TRBV19	TRBD1	TRBJ1-2	CASSIGTGVSDGYTF	TGTGCCAGTAGTATAGGGACAGGGGTCTCCGATGGCTACACCTTC